What follows describes a single TCR beta chain. Its antigen is as yet unknown. J was trimmed by 4 bases and V by 6 bases; bases with no gene match: 4. Germline V gene lookup returns CDR1 ENHRY and CDR2 SYGVKD. This CDR3 has 15 residues. Primers: 60 Vbeta forward and 13 Jbeta reverse. Data came from immunoSEQ multiplex PCR; TCRdb stores just in-frame clones and leaves some out. The data contain more than 150,000 clones, 60% to 80% of them singletons. This entry comes from a study of cytomegalovirus exposure and HLA in healthy donors. Findings of the study overall: Per a later analysis, HLA-associated TCR beta chains showed more clonal expansion than other, equally common TCR beta chains. A link between a missense DCLRE1C variant and TCR beta V- and J-gene trimming emerged from a later analysis. The HLA-A and HLA-B alleles of most subjects were reportedly predicted accurately from TCR beta sequences.

The sequence derives from a woman in her thirties or forties in good health and CMV-seropositive. The material sequenced was PBMCs. This rearrangement joins TRBV10-3 to TRBJ2-1, with 12 bases fitting TRBD2. The CDR3: CAIRLAGGTYNEQFF. The CDR3 DNA follows: TGTGCCATCAGGCTAGCGGGAGGGACGTACAATGAGCAGTTCTTC.